This T cell receptor beta chain was captured in a study of shared clonotypes between healthy human individuals. Only in-frame clones appear in the TCRdb table, and some are missing; sequencing was by immunoSEQ multiplex PCR. Seen here are about 2 million clones, less than 95% observed once, and the top ten hold approximately 1%. V gave up 4 bases and J gave up 0 bases; unmatched junction bases: 3. The CDR3 has 15 residues. Per the germline V gene, CDR1 is MGHRA and CDR2 is YSYEKL. CD45RO-negative, CCR7-selected cells formed the naive CD8 fraction, which excluded terminally differentiated effector memory CD45RA+ cells. Of note for this clone: Distinct nucleotide sequences in the sample also encode this CDR3.

Material: naive CD8+ T cells sorted from blood. The sequence came from a man aged 18 to 29 in good health. V usage is TRBV4-1 and J usage is TRBJ2-1, with 7 bases lining up with TRBD1. CDR3 sequence (DNA): TGCGCCAGCAGCCCCGCAGGGGGCTCCTACAATGAGCAGTTCTTC. As protein: CASSPAGGSYNEQFF.